These T cell receptor beta chains were read from a single sample in a study of blood T cell repertoires in COVID-19. Generated by immunoSEQ multiplex PCR, the TCRdb table keeps only in-frame clones and is missing some. Here the sample spans around 200,000 clones, 80% to 90% being singletons. The sequenced sample was peripheral blood. The receptors were gathered from a woman between 45 and 60 years old with acute or convalescent COVID-19. The conserved cysteine and the conserved F or W are not part of the CDR3 here.

v_gene: TRBV27
len: 15
j_gene: TRBJ2-3
CDR3aa: ASSLGGVAGLRDTQY

v_gene: TRBV27
len: 13
j_gene: TRBJ1-1
CDR3aa: ASSSLGVGNTEAF

v_gene: TRBV2
len: 10
j_gene: TRBJ2-5
CDR3aa: ASNYAQETQY

v_gene: TRBV7-6
len: 14
j_gene: TRBJ2-7
CDR3aa: ASSLGRGQGGYEQY

v_gene: TRBV28
len: 10
j_gene: TRBJ2-7
CDR3aa: ASSLSFYEQY

v_gene: TRBV28
len: 12
j_gene: TRBJ2-1
CDR3aa: ASSLGLYYNEQF

v_gene: TRBV6-5
len: 11
j_gene: TRBJ2-7
CDR3aa: ASSYSRVSEQY

v_gene: TRBV6-6
len: 14
j_gene: TRBJ2-3
CDR3aa: ASSYDPSRGTDTQY

v_gene: TRBV5-8
len: 12
j_gene: TRBJ2-7
CDR3aa: ASSLPGRNYEQY

v_gene: TRBV12-3/TRBV12-4
len: 11
j_gene: TRBJ2-3
CDR3aa: ASSQGGAGTQY

v_gene: TRBV4-1
len: 14
j_gene: TRBJ1-5
CDR3aa: ASSHPGQKRDQPQH

v_gene: TRBV2
len: 14
j_gene: TRBJ2-1
CDR3aa: ASSEGLGSSYNEQF

v_gene: TRBV2
len: 10
j_gene: TRBJ1-3
CDR3aa: ASSVSGDTIY

v_gene: TRBV6-5
len: 12
j_gene: TRBJ1-5
CDR3aa: ASRGTGEGQPQH

v_gene: TRBV18
len: 10
j_gene: TRBJ2-7
CDR3aa: ASSPNRGEQY

v_gene: TRBV6-5
len: 12
j_gene: TRBJ1-1
CDR3aa: ASSTSGGRTEAF

v_gene: TRBV5-6
len: 12
j_gene: TRBJ2-1
CDR3aa: ASNRQGTYNEQF

v_gene: TRBV5-1
len: 14
j_gene: TRBJ1-2
CDR3aa: ASSLAVGGGADGYT

v_gene: TRBV6-1
len: 13
j_gene: TRBJ2-4
CDR3aa: ASSDRGLAKNIQY

v_gene: TRBV7-8
len: 12
j_gene: TRBJ1-1
CDR3aa: ASSLRQGNTEAF

v_gene: TRBV3-1/TRBV3-2
len: 14
j_gene: TRBJ2-7
CDR3aa: ASSQTSGAPVEGQY

v_gene: TRBV27
len: 13
j_gene: TRBJ2-1
CDR3aa: ASSPRQYWDNEQF

v_gene: TRBV9
len: 14
j_gene: TRBJ2-1
CDR3aa: ASSASGTSAANEQF

v_gene: TRBV28
len: 15
j_gene: TRBJ2-1
CDR3aa: ASSLTGGGGGVVEQF

v_gene: TRBV7-2
len: 11
j_gene: TRBJ2-2
CDR3aa: ASSLGQFGELF

v_gene: TRBV11-2
len: 13
j_gene: TRBJ2-1
CDR3aa: ASSHARGQGGEQF

v_gene: TRBV6-6
len: 13
j_gene: TRBJ1-2
CDR3aa: ASSFQGQGIGGYT

v_gene: TRBV3-1/TRBV3-2
len: 14
j_gene: TRBJ1-2
CDR3aa: ASSQEGQGIGYGYT